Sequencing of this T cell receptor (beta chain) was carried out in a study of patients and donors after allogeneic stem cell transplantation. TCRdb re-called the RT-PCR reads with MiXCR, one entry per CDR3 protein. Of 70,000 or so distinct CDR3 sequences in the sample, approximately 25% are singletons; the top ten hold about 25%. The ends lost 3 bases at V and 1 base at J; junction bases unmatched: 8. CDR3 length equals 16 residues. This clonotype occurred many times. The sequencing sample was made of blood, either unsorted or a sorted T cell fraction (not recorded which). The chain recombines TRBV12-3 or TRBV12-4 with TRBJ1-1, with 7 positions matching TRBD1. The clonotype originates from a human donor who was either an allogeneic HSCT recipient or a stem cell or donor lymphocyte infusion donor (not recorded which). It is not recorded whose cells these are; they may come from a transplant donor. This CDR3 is CASSFTWTGTNTEAFF. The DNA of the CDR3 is TGTGCCAGCAGTTTTACCTGGACAGGCACGAACACTGAAGCTTTCTTT.